The rows below give T cell receptor beta chains drawn from one sample of a study of blood T cell repertoires in COVID-19. Produced via immunoSEQ multiplex PCR; TCRdb's table is partial and in-frame only. This table holds 450,000 to 500,000 clones, roughly 85% found once. The sample consisted of peripheral blood. These receptors all stem from a human donor in a cohort sampled during active COVID-19. Each CDR3 is given with its conserved first and last residue. The D gene is left open where the match is weak. The listing skips clone size in some rows; elsewhere it reads once, few, many or a size class.

abundance: -; d_gene: -; v_gene: TRBV15; j_gene: TRBJ1-2; CDR3aa: CATSRMSGRTDYGYTF; CDR3nt: TGTGCCACCAGCAGGATGAGCGGGCGGACTGACTATGGCTACACCTTC
abundance: -; d_gene: TRBD2; v_gene: TRBV9; j_gene: TRBJ2-1; CDR3aa: CASSGGLAGGRNEQFF; CDR3nt: TGTGCCAGCAGCGGCGGACTAGCGGGAGGGCGGAATGAGCAGTTCTTC
abundance: -; d_gene: TRBD1; v_gene: TRBV9; j_gene: TRBJ1-2; CDR3aa: CASSAHTYRGEDGYTF; CDR3nt: TGTGCCAGCAGCGCACACACCTACAGGGGAGAAGATGGCTACACCTTC
abundance: -; d_gene: TRBD1; v_gene: TRBV19; j_gene: TRBJ1-4; CDR3aa: CASTTTGGVGKLFF; CDR3nt: TGTGCCAGTACTACGACAGGGGGCGTCGGAAAACTGTTTTTT
abundance: -; d_gene: TRBD2; v_gene: TRBV2; j_gene: TRBJ2-2; CDR3aa: CASRSSSGRTGELFF; CDR3nt: TGTGCCAGCAGATCCTCTAGCGGGAGGACCGGGGAGCTGTTTTTT
abundance: -; d_gene: -; v_gene: TRBV3-1/TRBV3-2; j_gene: TRBJ2-1; CDR3aa: CASSQDLTGYNEQFF; CDR3nt: TGTGCCAGCAGCCAAGATCTCACGGGCTACAATGAGCAGTTCTTC
abundance: -; d_gene: TRBD2; v_gene: TRBV9; j_gene: TRBJ2-1; CDR3aa: CASSVASGAYNEQFF; CDR3nt: TGTGCCAGCAGCGTGGCTAGCGGGGCCTACAATGAGCAGTTCTTC
abundance: -; d_gene: -; v_gene: TRBV7-9; j_gene: TRBJ1-6; CDR3aa: CASSANSGGLHF; CDR3nt: TGTGCCAGCAGCGCGAACTCCGGGGGCCTCCACTTT
abundance: few; d_gene: TRBD1; v_gene: TRBV18; j_gene: TRBJ1-3; CDR3aa: CANGQDSGNTIYF; CDR3nt: TGTGCCAACGGACAGGATTCTGGAAACACCATATATTTT
abundance: -; d_gene: -; v_gene: TRBV5-5; j_gene: TRBJ1-4; CDR3aa: CASSLRGPPSTNEKLFF; CDR3nt: TGTGCCAGCAGCCTTCGTGGCCCCCCCTCAACTAATGAAAAACTGTTTTTT
abundance: -; d_gene: -; v_gene: TRBV28; j_gene: TRBJ2-2; CDR3aa: CASSRDTNTGELFF; CDR3nt: TGTGCCAGCAGCCGGGACACCAACACCGGGGAGCTGTTTTTT